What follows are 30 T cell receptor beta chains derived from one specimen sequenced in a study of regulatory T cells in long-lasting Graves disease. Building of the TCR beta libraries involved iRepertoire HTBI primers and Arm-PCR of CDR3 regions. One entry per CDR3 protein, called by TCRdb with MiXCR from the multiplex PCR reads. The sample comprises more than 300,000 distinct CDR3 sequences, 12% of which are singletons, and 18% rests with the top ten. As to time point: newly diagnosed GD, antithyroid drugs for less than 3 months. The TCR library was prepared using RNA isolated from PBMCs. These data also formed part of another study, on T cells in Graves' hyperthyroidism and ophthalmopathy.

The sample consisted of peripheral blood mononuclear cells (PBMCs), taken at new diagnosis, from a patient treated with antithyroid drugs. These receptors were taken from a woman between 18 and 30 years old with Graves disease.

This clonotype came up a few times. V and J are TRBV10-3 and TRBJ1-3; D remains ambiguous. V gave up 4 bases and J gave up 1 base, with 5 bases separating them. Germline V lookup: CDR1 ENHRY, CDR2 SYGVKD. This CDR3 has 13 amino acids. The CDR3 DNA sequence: TGTGCCATCAGTGTTGATTCTGGAAACACCATATATTTT. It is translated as CAISVDSGNTIYF.

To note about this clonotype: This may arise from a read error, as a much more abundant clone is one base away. CDR3 sequence: CATSDVGEETQFF. The CDR3 DNA sequence: TGTGCCACCAGTGATGTAGGGGAAGAGACCCAGTTCTTC. The rearrangement joins TRBV24-1 to TRBJ2-5; D possibly corresponds to TRBD1 (5 bases). The assigned J gene may be wrong: the sequence end matches TRBJ2-1 better. This CDR3 has 13 amino acids. The germline gives CDR1 KGHDR, CDR2 SFDVKD.

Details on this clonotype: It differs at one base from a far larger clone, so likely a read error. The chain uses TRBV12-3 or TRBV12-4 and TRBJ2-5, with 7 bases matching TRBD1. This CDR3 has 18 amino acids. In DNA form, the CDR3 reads TGTGCCAGCAGTTTAAAGGCGCGACAGGGCCTGTACCAAGAGACCCAGTGCTTC. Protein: CASSLKARQGLYQETQCF.

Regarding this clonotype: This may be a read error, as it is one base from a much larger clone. The CDR3 DNA sequence: TGTGCCAGCACAAGGACAACCCAAAGCGGCGAGCAGTTCTTC. Protein product: CASTRTTQSGEQFF. The rearrangement links TRBV2 to TRBJ2-3; D may be TRBD1 or TRBD2 (5 bases each). The DNA matches TRBJ2-1 better at its end, which makes the J call doubtful. CDR1 is SNHLY, CDR2 FYNNEI, per germline. The CDR3 is made up of 14 amino acids.

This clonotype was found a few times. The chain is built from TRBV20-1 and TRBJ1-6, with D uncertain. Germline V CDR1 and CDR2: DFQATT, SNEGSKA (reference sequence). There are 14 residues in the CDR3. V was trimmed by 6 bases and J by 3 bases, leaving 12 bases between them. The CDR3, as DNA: TGCAGTGCAAACCCGATTGACTATAATTCACCCCTCCACTTT. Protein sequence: CSANPIDYNSPLHF.

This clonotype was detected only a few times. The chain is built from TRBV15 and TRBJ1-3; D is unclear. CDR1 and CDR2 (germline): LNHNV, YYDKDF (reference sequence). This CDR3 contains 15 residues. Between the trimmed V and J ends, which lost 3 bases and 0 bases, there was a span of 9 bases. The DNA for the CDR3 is TGTGCCACCAGCAGCAGTAGAGCCTCTGGAAACACCATATATTTT. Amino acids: CATSSSRASGNTIYF.

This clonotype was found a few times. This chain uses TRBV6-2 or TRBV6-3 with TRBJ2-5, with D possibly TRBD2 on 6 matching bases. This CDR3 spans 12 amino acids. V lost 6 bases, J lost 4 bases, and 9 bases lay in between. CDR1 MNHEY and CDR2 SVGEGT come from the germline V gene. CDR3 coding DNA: TGTGCCAGCAGCAAAGCGGGAGAGACCCAGTACTTC. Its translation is CASSKAGETQYF.

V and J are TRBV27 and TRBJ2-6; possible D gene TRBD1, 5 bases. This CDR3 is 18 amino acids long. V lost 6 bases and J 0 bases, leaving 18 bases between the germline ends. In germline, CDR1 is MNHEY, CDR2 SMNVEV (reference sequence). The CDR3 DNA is TGTGCCAGCAGCCAGTTGGGGCAGGGTTACTCTGGGGCCAACGTCCTGACTTTC. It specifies CASSQLGQGYSGANVLTF.

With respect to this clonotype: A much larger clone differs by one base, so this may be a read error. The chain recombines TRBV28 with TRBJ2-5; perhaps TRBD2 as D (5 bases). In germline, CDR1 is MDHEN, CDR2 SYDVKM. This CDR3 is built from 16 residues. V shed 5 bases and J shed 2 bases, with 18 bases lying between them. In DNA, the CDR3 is TGTGCCAGCAGTCCTGTTTGGGGAGATCCACAAGAGACCCAGTACTTC. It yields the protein CASSPVWGDPQETQYF.

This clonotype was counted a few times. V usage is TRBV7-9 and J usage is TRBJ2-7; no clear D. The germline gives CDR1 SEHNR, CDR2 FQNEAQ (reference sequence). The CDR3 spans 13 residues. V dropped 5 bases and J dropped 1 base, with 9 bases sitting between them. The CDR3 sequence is CASSLSESYEQYV. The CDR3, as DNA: TGTGCCAGCAGCCTCTCCGAATCCTACGAGCAGTACGTC.

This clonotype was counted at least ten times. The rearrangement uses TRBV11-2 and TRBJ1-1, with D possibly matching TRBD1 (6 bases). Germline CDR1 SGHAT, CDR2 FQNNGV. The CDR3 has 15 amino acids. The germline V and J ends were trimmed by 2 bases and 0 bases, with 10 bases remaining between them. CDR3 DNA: TGTGCCAGCAGCTTAATCACAGGGCTGAACACTGAAGCTTTCTTT. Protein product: CASSLITGLNTEAFF.

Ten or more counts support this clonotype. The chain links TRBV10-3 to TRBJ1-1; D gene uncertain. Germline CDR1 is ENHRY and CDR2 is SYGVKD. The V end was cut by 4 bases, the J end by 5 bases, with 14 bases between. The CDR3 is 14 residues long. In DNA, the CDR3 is TGTGCCATCAGTGTATCCGGGAGGGAAACTGAAGCTTTCTTT. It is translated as CAISVSGRETEAFF.

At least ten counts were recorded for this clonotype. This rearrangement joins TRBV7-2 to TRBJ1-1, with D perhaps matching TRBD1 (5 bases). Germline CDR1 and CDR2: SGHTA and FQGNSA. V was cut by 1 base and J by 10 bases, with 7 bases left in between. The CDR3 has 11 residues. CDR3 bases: TGTGCCAGCAGCTTAGTTGGGGGAGCTTTCTTT. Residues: CASSLVGGAFF.

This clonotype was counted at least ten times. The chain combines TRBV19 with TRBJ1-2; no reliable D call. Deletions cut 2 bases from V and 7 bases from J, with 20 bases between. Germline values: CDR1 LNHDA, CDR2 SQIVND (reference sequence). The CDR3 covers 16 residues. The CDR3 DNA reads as TGTGCCAGTAGTATATCGTCCAGCCTAAGGATTGGTGGCTACACCTTC. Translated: CASSISSSLRIGGYTF.

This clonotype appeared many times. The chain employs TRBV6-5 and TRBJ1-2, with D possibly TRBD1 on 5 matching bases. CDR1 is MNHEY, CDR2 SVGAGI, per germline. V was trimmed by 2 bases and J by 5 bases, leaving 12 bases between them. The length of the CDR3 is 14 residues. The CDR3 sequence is CASSYSMGDYGYTF. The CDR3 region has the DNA TGTGCCAGCAGTTACAGCATGGGGGATTATGGCTACACCTTC.

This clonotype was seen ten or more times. Here the CDR3 reads CASSVVEGGGLYQETQYF. CDR3 coding DNA: TGTGCCAGCAGTGTGGTGGAGGGCGGGGGCCTGTACCAAGAGACCCAGTACTTC. The V gene is TRBV2, the J gene TRBJ2-5, with a weak D call TRBD2 (7 bases). Between the trimmed V and J ends, which lost 4 bases and 0 bases, there was a span of 21 bases. Germline CDR1 is SNHLY and CDR2 is FYNNEI. This CDR3 region has 18 residues.

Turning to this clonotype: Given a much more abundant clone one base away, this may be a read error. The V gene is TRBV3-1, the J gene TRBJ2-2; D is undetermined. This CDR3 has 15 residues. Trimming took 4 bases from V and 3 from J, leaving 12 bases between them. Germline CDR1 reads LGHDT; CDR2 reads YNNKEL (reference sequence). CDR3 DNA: TGTGCCAGCAGCCCCGGCTGGATGTACACCGGGGAGCTGTTTTTT. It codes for CASSPGWMYTGELFF.

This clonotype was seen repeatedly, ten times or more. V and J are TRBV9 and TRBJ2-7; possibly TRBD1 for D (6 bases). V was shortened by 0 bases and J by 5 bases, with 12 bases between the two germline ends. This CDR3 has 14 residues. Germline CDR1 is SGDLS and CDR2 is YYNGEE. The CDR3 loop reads CASSVGGRGDEQYF. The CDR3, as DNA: TGTGCCAGCAGCGTAGGGGGCAGGGGCGACGAGCAGTACTTC.

The CDR3 here is CASGTGYRDYGYTF. The DNA for the CDR3 is TGTGCCAGCGGGACAGGGTATCGCGACTATGGCTACACCTTC. The chain has TRBV6-2 or TRBV6-3 and TRBJ1-2; TRBD1 matches 9 bases. CDR1 is MNHEY and CDR2 is SVGEGT in the germline V gene. J was trimmed by 3 bases and V by 8 bases; bases with no gene match: 7. The length of the CDR3 is 14 residues.

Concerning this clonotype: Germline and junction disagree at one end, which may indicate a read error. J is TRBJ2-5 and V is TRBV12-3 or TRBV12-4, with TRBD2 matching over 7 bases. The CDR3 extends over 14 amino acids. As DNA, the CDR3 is TGTGCCGGCAGTTCCCGGACTAGCCAAGAGACCCAGTACTTC. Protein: CAGSSRTSQETQYF.

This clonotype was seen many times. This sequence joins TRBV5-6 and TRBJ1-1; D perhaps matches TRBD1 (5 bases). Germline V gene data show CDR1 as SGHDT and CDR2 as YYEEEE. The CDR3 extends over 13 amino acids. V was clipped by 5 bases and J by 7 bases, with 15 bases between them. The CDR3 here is CASSYRFALEAFF. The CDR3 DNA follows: TGTGCCAGCAGTTACAGGTTCGCCCTTGAAGCTTTCTTT.

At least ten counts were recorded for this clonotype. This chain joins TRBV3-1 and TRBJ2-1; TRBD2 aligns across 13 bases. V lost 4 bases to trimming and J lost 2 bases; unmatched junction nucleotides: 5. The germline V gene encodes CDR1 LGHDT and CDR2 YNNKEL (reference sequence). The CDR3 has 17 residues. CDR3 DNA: TGTGCCAGCAGCCCGCGACTAGCGGGGGGCCCCTACAATGAGCAGTTCTTC. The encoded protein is CASSPRLAGGPYNEQFF.

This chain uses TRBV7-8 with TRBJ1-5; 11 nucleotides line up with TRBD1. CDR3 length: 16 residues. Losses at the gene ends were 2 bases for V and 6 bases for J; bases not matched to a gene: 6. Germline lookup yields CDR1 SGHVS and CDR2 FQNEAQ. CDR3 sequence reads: CASSLSGQGVGQPQHF. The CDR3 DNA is TGTGCCAGCAGCTTATCGGGACAGGGGGTGGGTCAGCCCCAGCATTTT. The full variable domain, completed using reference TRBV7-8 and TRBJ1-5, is GAGVSQSPRYKVAKRGQDVALRCDPISGHVSLFWYQQALGQGPEFLTYFQNEAQLDKSGLPSDRFFAERPEGSVSTLKIQRTQQEDSAVYLCASSLSGQGVGQPQHFGDGTRLSIL.

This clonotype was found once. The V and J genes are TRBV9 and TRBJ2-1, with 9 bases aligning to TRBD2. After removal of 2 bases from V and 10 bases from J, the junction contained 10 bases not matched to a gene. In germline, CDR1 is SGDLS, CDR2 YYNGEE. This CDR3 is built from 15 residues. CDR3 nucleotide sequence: TGTGCCAGCAGCGTTGGTAGCGGGAGAACGTGGGAGCAGTTCTTC. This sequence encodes CASSVGSGRTWEQFF. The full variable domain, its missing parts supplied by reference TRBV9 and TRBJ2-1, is DSGVTQTPKHLITATGQRVTLRCSPRSGDLSVYWYQQSLDQGLQFLIQYYNGEERAKGNILERFSAQQFPDLHSELNLSSLELGDSALYFCASSVGSGRTWEQFFGPGTRLTVL.

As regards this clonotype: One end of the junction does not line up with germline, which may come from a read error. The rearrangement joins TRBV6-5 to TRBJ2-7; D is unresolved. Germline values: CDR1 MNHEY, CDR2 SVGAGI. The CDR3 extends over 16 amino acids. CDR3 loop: CASSYSPRGPNYGQYF. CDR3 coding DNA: TGTGCCAGCAGTTACTCACCGCGTGGCCCCAACTACGGGCAGTACTTC.

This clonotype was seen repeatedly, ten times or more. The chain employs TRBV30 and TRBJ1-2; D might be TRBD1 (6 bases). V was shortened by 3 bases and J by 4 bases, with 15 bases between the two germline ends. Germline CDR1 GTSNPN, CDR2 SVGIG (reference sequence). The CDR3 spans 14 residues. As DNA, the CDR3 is TGTGCCTGGAGATCTGGGGGGCTGGTCTATGGCTACACCTTC. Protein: CAWRSGGLVYGYTF.

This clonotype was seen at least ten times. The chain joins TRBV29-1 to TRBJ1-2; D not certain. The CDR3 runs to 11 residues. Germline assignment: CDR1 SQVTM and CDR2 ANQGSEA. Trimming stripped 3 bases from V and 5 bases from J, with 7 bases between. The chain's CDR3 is CSVDRSYGYTF. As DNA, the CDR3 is TGCAGCGTTGACAGAAGTTATGGCTACACCTTC.

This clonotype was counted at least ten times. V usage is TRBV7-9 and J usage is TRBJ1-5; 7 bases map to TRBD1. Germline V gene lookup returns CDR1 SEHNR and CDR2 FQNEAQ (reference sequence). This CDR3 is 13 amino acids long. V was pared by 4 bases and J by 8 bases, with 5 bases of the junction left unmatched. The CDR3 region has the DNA TGTGCCAGCAGCTGGGCAGGGGGAGAGCCCCAGCATTTT. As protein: CASSWAGGEPQHF.

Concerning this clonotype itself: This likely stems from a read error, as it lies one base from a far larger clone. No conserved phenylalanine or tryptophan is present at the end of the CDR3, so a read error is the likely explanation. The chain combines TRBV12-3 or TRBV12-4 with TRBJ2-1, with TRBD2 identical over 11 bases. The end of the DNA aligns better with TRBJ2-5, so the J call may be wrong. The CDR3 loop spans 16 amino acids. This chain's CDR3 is CASSPVAGGDGETQYL. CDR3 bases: TGTGCCAGCAGTCCCGTAGCGGGAGGGGATGGAGAGACCCAGTACCTC.

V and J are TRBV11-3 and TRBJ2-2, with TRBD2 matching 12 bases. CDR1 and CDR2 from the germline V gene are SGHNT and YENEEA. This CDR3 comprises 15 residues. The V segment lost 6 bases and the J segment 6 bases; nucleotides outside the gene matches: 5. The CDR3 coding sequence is TGTGCCAGCAGTCGACTAGCGGGAGCATCCGGGGAGCTGTTTTTT. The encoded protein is CASSRLAGASGELFF.